This T cell receptor (beta chain) stems from a study of T cell responses to AZD1222 COVID-19 vaccine (TCRdb year 2021). For context, the study as a whole: Because spike-specific TCR depth and breadth did not differ between the two schedules, AZD1222 recipients who got a second dose at roughly 4 weeks were pooled with those who got a second dose at roughly 12 weeks. A total of 230 to 250 trial participants underwent TCR sequencing, of whom nearly 210 received two doses of AZD1222 and about 25 received two doses of the MenACWY control vaccine. Enrollment into the trials was organized by age into subgroups of 18-55, 56-69 and 70-plus years, and those subgroups contained roughly 150, 30 and 60 TCR-sequenced participants, respectively.

The study at large found these results: The 56-69-year group was small, and its depth increase did not reach significance, likely because of low power. Reportedly, close to half of the unique spike-specific TCRs recognized epitopes lying outside the regions that are mutated in the B.1.351 and B.1.1.7 variants. Participants were mostly white British, with more females than males. The authors suggested clonal diversity may have been underestimated. After two AZD1222 doses, spike-specific TCR breadth and depth were significantly higher than at day 0 and than in MenACWY recipients. The vaccine-associated CD4 TCRs covered the entire spike protein, and the dominant responses fell in regions 160-218 and 743-854. Conclusions about previously exposed vaccinees are limited because only a handful of AZD1222 recipients were SARS-CoV-2 seropositive at baseline. Because no samples from the day 14 peak response were available, repertoires could be characterized only after the peak T cell response.

In the paper's terms, the time point label means: baseline before first vaccination. Vaccinee samples were obtained from the UK trials COV001 and COV002, which included a single-blind randomized controlled phase 2/3 trial of AZD1222 (ChAdOx1 nCoV-19) in healthy adults. For TCRbeta chain sequencing, PBMC samples from trial participants were taken at day 0 and at day 28 after the second dose. A word on this clone: It has no known antigen specificity. No clone much larger than this one lies a single base away; base qualities are absent.

The junction carries 17 bases between V and J, which are trimmed by 4 bases and 6 bases respectively. As encoded in the germline V gene, CDR1 is SGHTS while CDR2 is YDEGEE. From cysteine to phenylalanine, the CDR3 is 15 amino acids long. Only CDR3 DNA remains: 45 bases, in frame from the first base. The CDR3 regions of human TCRbeta chains were subjected to immunosequencing. As for the original processing: TCRs in the repertoires were compared against a reference library of SARS-CoV-2-specific TCRs that had been generated with the MIRA antigen-specificity platform. Breadth meant the fraction of unique TCRs that were SARS-CoV-2-associated, whereas depth meant the fraction of total T cells that were SARS-CoV-2-associated. Using the MIRA data, each spike-specific TCR was mapped to the spike region that the TCR reacts to and placed in a CD4 or CD8 class. Log10-transformed breadth and depth values were compared by one-way ANOVA with Sidak's multiple comparisons tests. Entries here come from immuneACCESS through TCRdb and include only in-frame sequences with V and J called. Some clones fail to appear in such tables; in the studies checked, an unresolved V gene covers under half of the shortfall, and the cause of the remainder is unknown. The V and J calls and clone size were taken over from that table, and D and trimming were inferred from the DNA. For this sample there are 180,000 or so clones; roughly nine tenths appear just once. 1.5% to 2% of the sample is taken by the ten largest.

The receptor comes from an adult in good health. Sample: peripheral blood, taken on day 0 of AZD1222 vaccination. The V and J genes are TRBV5-8 and TRBJ1-5; a tentative D call is TRBD1 (5 bases match). CDR3 loop: CASSQGSWIIQPQHF. Here is the DNA: TGTGCCAGCAGCCAGGGAAGTTGGATTATTCAGCCCCAGCATTTT.